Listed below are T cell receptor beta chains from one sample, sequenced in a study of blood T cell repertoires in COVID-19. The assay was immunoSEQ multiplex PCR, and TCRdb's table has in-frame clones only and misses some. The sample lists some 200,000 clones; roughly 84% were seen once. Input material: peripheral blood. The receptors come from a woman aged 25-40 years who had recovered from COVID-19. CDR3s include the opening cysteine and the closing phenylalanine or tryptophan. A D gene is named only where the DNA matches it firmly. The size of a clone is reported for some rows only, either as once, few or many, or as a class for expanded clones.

CASQSGQTYEQYF TGTGCCAGCCAGAGCGGGCAGACCTACGAGCAGTACTTC NA NA TRBJ2-7 TRBV24-1
CASMRANTGELFF TGCGCCAGCATGCGGGCCAACACCGGGGAGCTGTTTTTT NA NA TRBJ2-2 TRBV4-1
CASTPLQGTKNIQYF TGCGCCAGCACCCCTTTACAGGGGACCAAAAACATTCAGTACTTC NA TRBD1 TRBJ2-4 TRBV23-1
CASSETWGRETQYF TGTGCCAGCAGTGAAACCTGGGGCCGAGAGACCCAGTACTTC NA NA TRBJ2-5 TRBV2
CAWSVAGVSTDTQYF TGTGCCTGGAGTGTAGCGGGAGTGAGCACAGATACGCAGTATTTT NA TRBD2 TRBJ2-3 TRBV30
CASSRGLADYNEQFF TGTGCCAGCAGCCGGGGACTAGCGGATTACAATGAGCAGTTCTTC NA TRBD2 TRBJ2-1 TRBV11-2
CASSGRGEGEVDYGYTF TGTGCCAGCAGCGGTAGAGGGGAGGGTGAGGTTGACTATGGCTACACCTTC NA NA TRBJ1-2 TRBV9
CASSVAGAQETQYF TGTGCCAGCAGCGTAGCGGGAGCTCAAGAGACCCAGTACTTC NA TRBD2 TRBJ2-5 TRBV7-2
CASSLAYTTGVSNQPQHF TGTGCCAGCAGCTTGGCGTATACAACAGGAGTTAGCAATCAGCCCCAGCATTTT NA NA TRBJ1-5 TRBV5-5
CASSFLAGGDTQYF TGCGCCAGCAGCTTTCTAGCGGGCGGAGATACGCAGTATTTT NA TRBD2 TRBJ2-3 TRBV5-1
CASRQTGGPGNTIYF TGTGCCAGCAGGCAGACAGGGGGTCCTGGAAACACCATATATTTT NA TRBD1 TRBJ1-3 TRBV6-5
CASSPAWISVSYNEQFF TGCGCCAGCAGCCCAGCGTGGATAAGCGTATCCTACAATGAGCAGTTCTTC NA NA TRBJ2-1 TRBV5-1
CASSLFETSGYNEQFF TGTGCCAGCAGCCTATTCGAGACTAGCGGTTACAATGAGCAGTTCTTC NA TRBD2 TRBJ2-1 TRBV5-5
CASSTRLDGGNTEAFF TGTGCCAGTAGTACGAGGCTCGACGGCGGGAACACTGAAGCTTTCTTT NA NA TRBJ1-1 TRBV19
CASSQDNSEKLFF TGTGCCAGCAGCCAAGATAATAGTGAAAAACTGTTTTTT few NA TRBJ1-4 TRBV14
CASSLYAGGPGEQYF TGTGCCAGCAGCTTGTATGCGGGAGGGCCGGGCGAGCAGTACTTC NA TRBD2 TRBJ2-7 TRBV5-8
CASRTGGDYGYTF TGTGCCAGCAGGACAGGGGGCGACTATGGCTACACCTTC NA TRBD1 TRBJ1-2 TRBV28
CASSSTSGRGYEQYF TGTGCCAGCAGCTCGACTAGCGGGAGAGGATACGAGCAGTACTTC NA TRBD2 TRBJ2-7 TRBV11-1
CASSPNTYEQYF TGTGCCAGCTCACCAAATACCTACGAGCAGTACTTC NA NA TRBJ2-7 TRBV18
CASSIESRLLRPNTEAFF TGTGCCAGTAGTATAGAATCCAGACTCCTCCGACCCAACACTGAAGCTTTCTTT NA NA TRBJ1-1 TRBV19
CASSSNSPLHF TGTGCCAGCAGCTCCAATTCACCCCTCCACTTT NA NA TRBJ1-6 TRBV12-3/TRBV12-4
CASNSGTSVPDTQYF TGTGCCAGCAATTCTGGGACTAGCGTTCCAGATACGCAGTATTTT NA TRBD2 TRBJ2-3 TRBV28
CASSQDWSGGKDQPQHF TGCGCCAGCAGCCAAGATTGGAGCGGAGGCAAAGATCAGCCCCAGCATTTT NA NA TRBJ1-5 TRBV4-1
CASSSPGQGYGYTF TGTGCCAGCAGCTCACCGGGACAGGGGTATGGCTACACCTTC NA TRBD1 TRBJ1-2 TRBV5-4
CASSFNPQPQHF TGTGCCAGCAGTTTCAATCCCCAGCCCCAGCATTTT NA NA TRBJ1-5 TRBV28
CASSRTPGGIQETQYF TGTGCCAGCTCACGGACTCCAGGGGGTATACAAGAGACCCAGTACTTC NA TRBD1 TRBJ2-5 TRBV18
CASSQERGATNEKLFF TGTGCCAGCAGCCAAGAACGAGGCGCAACTAATGAAAAACTGTTTTTT NA NA TRBJ1-4 TRBV14
CASRRAGADTQYF TGTGCCAGTAGACGAGCGGGGGCAGATACGCAGTATTTT NA TRBD2 TRBJ2-3 TRBV6-5
CASSQNLEAEQFF TGTGCCAGCAGCCAGAATCTCGAGGCTGAGCAGTTCTTC once NA TRBJ2-1 TRBV3-1/TRBV3-2
CSVEELAGEGEQYF TGCAGCGTTGAAGAACTAGCGGGAGAGGGGGAGCAGTACTTC NA TRBD2 TRBJ2-7 TRBV29-1
CAYTEEGQGVSPLHF TGTGCCTACACAGAGGAGGGACAGGGGGTTTCACCCCTCCACTTT NA TRBD1 TRBJ1-6 TRBV30
CASSRLLAGATGELFF TGTGCCAGCAGTCGGTTACTAGCGGGAGCCACCGGGGAGCTGTTTTTT once TRBD2 TRBJ2-2 TRBV3-1/TRBV3-2
CASSQGQGARETQYF TGCGCCAGCAGCCAAGGTCAGGGGGCGCGGGAGACCCAGTACTTC NA TRBD1 TRBJ2-5 TRBV4-1
CASSFAPRYEQYF TGTGCCAGCAGTTTCGCGCCAAGATACGAGCAGTACTTC once NA TRBJ2-7 TRBV12-3/TRBV12-4
CASSYGGRTYNEQFF TGTGCCAGCAGTTACGGAGGCCGAACCTACAATGAGCAGTTCTTC NA NA TRBJ2-1 TRBV27
CASSPPGQEHEKLFF TGTGCCAGCAGTCCCCCGGGACAGGAGCATGAAAAACTGTTTTTT NA TRBD1 TRBJ1-4 TRBV28
CATSTILGQGSSPLHF TGTGCCACCAGCACTATCCTCGGGCAGGGAAGTTCACCCCTCCACTTT NA NA TRBJ1-6 TRBV15
CASRRQGDDNEQFF TGTGCCAGCAGGAGACAGGGAGATGACAATGAGCAGTTCTTC NA TRBD1 TRBJ2-1 TRBV6-5
CASSNWGQTYEQYF TGTGCCAGCAGCAACTGGGGACAGACCTACGAGCAGTACTTC NA TRBD1 TRBJ2-7 TRBV5-5
CSEGTGSGKAFF TGCAGCGAAGGGACAGGGAGTGGGAAAGCTTTCTTT NA TRBD1 TRBJ1-1 TRBV29-1
CASSPVWANTEAFF TGTGCCAGCAGTCCCGTCTGGGCTAACACTGAAGCTTTCTTT NA NA TRBJ1-1 TRBV7-9
CASSRDVGREKLFF TGTGCCAGCAGTAGGGATGTCGGGAGAGAAAAACTGTTTTTT NA NA TRBJ1-4 TRBV25-1
CASSRGLAGVGDTQYF TGTGCCAGCAGCCGGGGACTAGCGGGAGTGGGTGACACGCAGTATTTT NA TRBD2 TRBJ2-3 TRBV5-6
CASSEGHETQYF TGTGCCAGCAGTGAGGGCCACGAGACCCAGTACTTC few NA TRBJ2-5 TRBV6-6
CASSPDRVSYEQYF TGTGCCAGCAGCCCAGATCGGGTTTCCTACGAGCAGTACTTC once NA TRBJ2-7 TRBV4-2
CASSVPGGGELFF TGTGCCAGTAGTGTACCAGGGGGCGGGGAGCTGTTTTTT once TRBD1 TRBJ2-2 TRBV19
CASSPTRRADNSPLHF TGTGCCAGCAGTCCCACCCGGAGGGCGGATAATTCACCCCTCCACTTT NA NA TRBJ1-6 TRBV6-6
CASSLGNQGEAFF TGTGCCAGCAGCTTAGGCAATCAGGGAGAAGCTTTCTTT NA NA TRBJ1-1 TRBV13
CASSYKSPLAGQGANEQYF TGTGCCAGCAGCTATAAATCCCCATTGGCGGGACAGGGTGCTAACGAGCAGTACTTC NA TRBD1 TRBJ2-7 TRBV7-6
CASSRLAGGQDTQYF TGTGCCAGCAGCCGACTAGCGGGAGGGCAAGATACGCAGTATTTT NA TRBD2 TRBJ2-3 TRBV5-5
CASSPPAGENTEAFF TGTGCCAGCTCACCACCCGCAGGGGAGAACACTGAAGCTTTCTTT NA NA TRBJ1-1 TRBV18